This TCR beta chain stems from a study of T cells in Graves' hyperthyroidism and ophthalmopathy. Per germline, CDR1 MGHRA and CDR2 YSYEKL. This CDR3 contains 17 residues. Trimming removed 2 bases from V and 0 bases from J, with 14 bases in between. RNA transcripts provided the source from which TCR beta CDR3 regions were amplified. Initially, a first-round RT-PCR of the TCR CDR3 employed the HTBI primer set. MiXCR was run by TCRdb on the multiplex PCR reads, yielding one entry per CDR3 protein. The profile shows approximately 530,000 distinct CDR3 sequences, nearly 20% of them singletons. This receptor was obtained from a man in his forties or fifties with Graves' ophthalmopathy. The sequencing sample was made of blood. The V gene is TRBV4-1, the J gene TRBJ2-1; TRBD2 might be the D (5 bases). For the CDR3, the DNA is TGCGCCAGCAGCCAACAGAGAGCGGTTAGCTCCTACAATGAGCAGTTCTTC. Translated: CASSQQRAVSSYNEQFF.